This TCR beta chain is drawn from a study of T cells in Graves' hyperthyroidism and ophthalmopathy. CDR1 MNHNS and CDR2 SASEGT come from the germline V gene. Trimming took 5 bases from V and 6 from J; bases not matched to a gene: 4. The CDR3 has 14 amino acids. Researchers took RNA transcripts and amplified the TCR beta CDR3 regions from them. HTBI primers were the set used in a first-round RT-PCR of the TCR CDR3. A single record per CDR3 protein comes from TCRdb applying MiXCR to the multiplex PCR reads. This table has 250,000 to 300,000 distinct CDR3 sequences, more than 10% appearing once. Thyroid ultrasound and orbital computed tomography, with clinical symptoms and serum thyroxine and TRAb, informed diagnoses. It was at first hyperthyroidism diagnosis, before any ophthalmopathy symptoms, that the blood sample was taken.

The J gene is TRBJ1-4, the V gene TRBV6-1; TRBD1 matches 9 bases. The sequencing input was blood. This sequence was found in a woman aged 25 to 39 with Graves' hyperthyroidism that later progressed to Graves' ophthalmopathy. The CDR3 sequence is CASSLQGADEKLFF. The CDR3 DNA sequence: TGTGCCAGCAGTTTACAGGGGGCAGATGAAAAACTGTTTTTT.